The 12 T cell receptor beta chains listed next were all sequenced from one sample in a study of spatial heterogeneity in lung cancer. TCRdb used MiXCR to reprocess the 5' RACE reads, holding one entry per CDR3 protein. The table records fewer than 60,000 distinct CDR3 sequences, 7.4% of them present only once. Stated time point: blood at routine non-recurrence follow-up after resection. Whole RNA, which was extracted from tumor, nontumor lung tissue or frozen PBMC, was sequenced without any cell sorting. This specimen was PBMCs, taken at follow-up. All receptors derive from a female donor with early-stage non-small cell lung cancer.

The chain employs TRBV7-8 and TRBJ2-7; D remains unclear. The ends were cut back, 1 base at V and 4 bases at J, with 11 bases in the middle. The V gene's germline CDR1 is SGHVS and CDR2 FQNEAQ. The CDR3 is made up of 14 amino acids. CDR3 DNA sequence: TGTGCCAGCAGCTTAGTCTCTCCCGGTTACGAGCAGTACTTC. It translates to CASSLVSPGYEQYF.

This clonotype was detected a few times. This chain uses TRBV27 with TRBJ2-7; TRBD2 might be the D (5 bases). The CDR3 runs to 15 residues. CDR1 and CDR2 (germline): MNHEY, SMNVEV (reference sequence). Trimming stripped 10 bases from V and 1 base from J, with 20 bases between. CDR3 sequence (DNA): TGTGCCACCAGGAAAGAAGGGAGCCCTTCCTACGAGCAGTACTTC. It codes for CATRKEGSPSYEQYF.

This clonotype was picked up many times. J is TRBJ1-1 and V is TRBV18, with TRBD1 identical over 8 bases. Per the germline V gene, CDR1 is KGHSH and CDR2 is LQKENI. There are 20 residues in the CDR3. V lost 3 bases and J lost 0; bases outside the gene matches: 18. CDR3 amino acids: CASSPFPVTGQGLMNTEAFF. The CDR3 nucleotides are TGTGCCAGCTCACCTTTTCCAGTAACCGGACAGGGCTTGATGAACACTGAAGCTTTCTTT.

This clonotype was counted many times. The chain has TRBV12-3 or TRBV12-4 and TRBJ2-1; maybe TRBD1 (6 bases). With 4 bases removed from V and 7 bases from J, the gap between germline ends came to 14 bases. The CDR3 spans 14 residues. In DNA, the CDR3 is TGTGCCAGCAGTTACCATCCGCAGGGGAATGAGCAGTTCTTC. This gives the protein CASSYHPQGNEQFF.

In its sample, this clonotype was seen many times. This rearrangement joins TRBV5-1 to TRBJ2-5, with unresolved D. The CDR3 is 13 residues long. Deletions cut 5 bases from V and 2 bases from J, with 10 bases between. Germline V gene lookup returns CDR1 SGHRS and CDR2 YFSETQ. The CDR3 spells CASRRWVQETQYF. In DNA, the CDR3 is TGCGCCAGCAGGAGGTGGGTGCAAGAGACCCAGTACTTC.

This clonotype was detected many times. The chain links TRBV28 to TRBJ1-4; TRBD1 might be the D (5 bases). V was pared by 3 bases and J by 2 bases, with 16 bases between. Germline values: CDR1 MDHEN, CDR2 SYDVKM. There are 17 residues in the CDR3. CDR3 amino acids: CASSFPGALRTNEKLFF. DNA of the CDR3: TGTGCCAGCAGTTTTCCCGGGGCCTTGAGGACTAATGAAAAACTGTTTTTT.

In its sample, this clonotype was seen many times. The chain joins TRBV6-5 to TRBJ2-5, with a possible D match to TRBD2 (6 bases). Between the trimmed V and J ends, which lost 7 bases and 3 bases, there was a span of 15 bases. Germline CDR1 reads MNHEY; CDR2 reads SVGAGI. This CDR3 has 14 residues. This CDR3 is CASKFKGGEETQYF. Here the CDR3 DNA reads TGTGCCAGCAAGTTTAAAGGAGGGGAAGAGACCCAGTACTTC.

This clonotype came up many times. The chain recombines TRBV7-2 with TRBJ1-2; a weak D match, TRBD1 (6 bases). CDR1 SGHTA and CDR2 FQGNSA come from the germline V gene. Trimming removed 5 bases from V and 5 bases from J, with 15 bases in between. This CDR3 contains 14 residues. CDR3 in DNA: TGTGCCAGCAGCCTGCAGGGGCGGCCATATGGCTACACCTTC. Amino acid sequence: CASSLQGRPYGYTF.

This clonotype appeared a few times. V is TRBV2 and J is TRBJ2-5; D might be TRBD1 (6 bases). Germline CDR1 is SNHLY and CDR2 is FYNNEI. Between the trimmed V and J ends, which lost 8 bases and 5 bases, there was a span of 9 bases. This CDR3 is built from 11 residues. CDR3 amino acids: CASGTGETQYF. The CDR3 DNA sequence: TGTGCCAGCGGAACAGGGGAGACCCAGTACTTC.

The CDR3 here is CASSFGNAGGRTGGALYGYTF. CDR3 sequence (DNA): TGTGCCAGCAGTTTTGGGAATGCAGGTGGACGGACAGGGGGCGCCCTCTATGGCTACACCTTC. The genes are TRBV12-3 or TRBV12-4 and TRBJ1-2, with 11 bases fitting TRBD1. The CDR3 length is 21 residues. The trim removed 3 bases at V and 4 bases at J, leaving 22 bases unmatched.

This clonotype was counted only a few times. In nucleotides, the CDR3 is TGTGCCAGCAGCGGGCTTACTGTCAGTGAAGCTTTCTTT. It translates to CASSGLTVSEAFF. V is TRBV7-9 and J is TRBJ1-1, with D unclear. CDR1 is SEHNR and CDR2 is FQNEAQ in the germline V gene (reference sequence). With 5 bases removed from V and 7 bases from J, the gap between germline ends came to 14 bases. The CDR3 extends over 13 amino acids.

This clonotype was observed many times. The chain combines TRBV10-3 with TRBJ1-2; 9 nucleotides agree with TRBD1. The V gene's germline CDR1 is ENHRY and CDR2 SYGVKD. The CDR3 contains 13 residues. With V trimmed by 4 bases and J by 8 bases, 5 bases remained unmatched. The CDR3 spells CAISGLDRGGYTF. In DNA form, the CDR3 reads TGTGCCATCAGTGGCTTGGACAGGGGCGGCTACACCTTC.